This TCR beta chain was identified during a study of shared clonotypes between healthy human individuals. For the study at large: Plates per donor: three CD4 naive, three CD4 memory, two CD8 naive, one CD8 memory.

Clones were sequenced by immunoSEQ multiplex PCR, and TCRdb holds only the in-frame ones, with some missing. The sample shows a few million clones, 85% to 95% of them seen only once. With 1 base removed from V and 2 bases from J, the gap between germline ends came to 2 bases. The V gene's germline CDR1 is DFQATT and CDR2 SNEGSKA (reference sequence). The CDR3 has 11 residues. About this clone itself: Antigen unknown. The same CDR3 can be traced to other DNA sequences in this sample.

Study outcomes and limitations: Naive subsets generally exceeded memory subsets in estimated richness.

Input material: naive CD4+ T cells from PBMCs. Documented subset: CD45RA+ positively selected. The rearrangement uses TRBV20-1 and TRBJ1-1; D remains unclear. This sequence originates from a man younger than 30 in good health. Some clones in this sample may be carry-over from other donors' samples. The CDR3 spells CSARANTEAFF. The CDR3 coding sequence is TGCAGTGCTAGAGCCAACACTGAAGCTTTCTTT.